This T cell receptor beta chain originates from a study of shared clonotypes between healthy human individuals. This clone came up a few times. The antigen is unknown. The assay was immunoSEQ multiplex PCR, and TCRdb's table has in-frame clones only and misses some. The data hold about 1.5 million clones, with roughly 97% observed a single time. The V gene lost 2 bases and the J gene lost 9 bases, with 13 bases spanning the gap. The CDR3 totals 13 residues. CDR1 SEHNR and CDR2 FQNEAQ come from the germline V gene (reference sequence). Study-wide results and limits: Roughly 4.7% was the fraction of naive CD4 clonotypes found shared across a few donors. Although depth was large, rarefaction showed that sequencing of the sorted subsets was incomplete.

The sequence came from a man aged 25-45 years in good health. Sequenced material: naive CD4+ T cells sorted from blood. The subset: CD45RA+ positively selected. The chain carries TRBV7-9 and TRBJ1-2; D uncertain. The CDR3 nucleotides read TGTGCCAGCAGCTTAATGACTGCGGGGAGCTACACCTTC. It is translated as CASSLMTAGSYTF.